This T cell receptor (beta chain) stems from a study of cytomegalovirus exposure and HLA in healthy donors. Germline V gene data show CDR1 as WSHSY and CDR2 as SAAADI. This CDR3 comprises 13 residues. The junction had 2 bases not matched to a gene; V was cut back by 3 bases and J by 3 bases. TCRdb keeps only in-frame clones here, not all; method: immunoSEQ multiplex PCR. The table lists 100,000 to 150,000 clones, nearly 90% of them singletons. Study findings and constraints: Usually a TCR sequence was rare, but some public TCRs were found in many donors. That first-cohort TCR clusters tended to co-occur in the 100 to 150 validation repertoires was found in a later analysis. There were about 160 TCR beta chains listed as cytomegalovirus-associated. Reportedly, diagnosis of cytomegalovirus status by the classifier showed high specificity and sensitivity.

Remarks on this clone: The antigen remains undetermined.

The sample consisted of PBMCs. The sequence came from a woman aged 18-30 years in good health and CMV-seronegative. The J gene is TRBJ2-7, the V gene TRBV10-2; 7 bases line up with TRBD2. Written as DNA, the CDR3 is TGCGCCAGCAGTGAAAGGGACTACTACGAGCAGTACGTC. This gives the protein CASSERDYYEQYV.